This TCR beta chain emerged from a study of long-term antiretroviral therapy in people with HIV. The study, taken as a whole, reports: Pre-ART-expanded clones dominated the repertoire at all time points. Diversity increased after ART yet remained lower than in transplant donor controls.

The V gene's germline CDR1 is MRHNA and CDR2 SNTAGT. V was clipped by 4 bases and J by 0 bases, with 14 bases between them. There are 16 residues in the CDR3. Turning to this clone: What it binds is not known.

A v3.0 immunoSEQ assay was performed at survey level. The assay was immunoSEQ multiplex PCR, and TCRdb's table has in-frame clones only and misses some. The table includes under 40,000 clones, 70% to 90% detected once. The material sequenced was unsorted PBMCs, taken 2.7 to 2.9 years before starting antiretroviral therapy. The TCR sequence derives from a woman aged 25 to 39 with HIV. The rearrangement uses TRBV6-4 and TRBJ2-3; the D call may be TRBD1 or TRBD2 (5 bases each). CDR3: CASSGGAYPSTDTQYF. Here the CDR3 DNA reads TGTGCCAGCAGTGGAGGGGCCTATCCTAGCACAGATACGCAGTATTTT.